The sample holds one count of the clone carrying this T cell receptor beta chain. Its antigen is unknown. This CDR3 is built from 15 residues. Germline V gene data show CDR1 as MRHNA and CDR2 as SNTAGT. V lost 5 bases, J lost 4 bases, and 16 bases lay in between. Using immunoSEQ multiplex PCR, the repertoire was profiled, and TCRdb retains in-frame clones only, with some absent. The sample contains 450,000 to 600,000 clones, roughly 85% of which appear only once. The sample comes from a study of shared clonotypes between healthy human individuals. Study results and limitations: Enrolling few donors narrowed the genetic and exposure-history diversity that was represented.

Extraction of genomic DNA in unsorted samples used about 90 million PBMCs. Sequenced sample: PBMCs. This sequence originates from a woman in her thirties or forties in good health. Some clones in this sample may be carry-over from other donors' samples. This chain uses TRBV6-4 with TRBJ2-3; possibly TRBD1 for D (7 bases). DNA of the CDR3: TGTGCCAGCAGTCAGGGGGGTCTGCGCCCAGATACGCAGTATTTT. Its protein is CASSQGGLRPDTQYF.